A single sample gave rise to the 22 T cell receptor beta chains below, sequenced in a study of response to subunit inactivated influenza vaccine. TCRdb reanalysed the RT-PCR reads using MiXCR and keeps one entry per CDR3 protein. The sample comprises roughly 160,000 distinct CDR3 sequences, about a tenth of which are singletons, and 9.5% to 15% rests with the top ten. The sample in question was non-naive T cells sorted from PBMCs, obtained more than 35 days after vaccination. Receptor source: a man aged 50-60 years who received an inactivated influenza vaccine.

The chain couples TRBV5-6 to TRBJ2-4; a weak D match, TRBD2 (6 bases). V shed 3 bases and J shed 8 bases, with 15 bases lying between them. The CDR3 loop spans 14 amino acids. The V gene's germline CDR1 is SGHDT and CDR2 YYEEEE. The CDR3 sequence is CASSSHTGGDIQYF. Here the CDR3 DNA reads TGTGCCAGCAGCTCGCATACGGGCGGGGACATTCAGTACTTC.

This clonotype was observed many times. This chain uses TRBV27 with TRBJ2-7; 11 positions agree with TRBD2. This CDR3 region has 15 residues. Germline CDR1 is MNHEY and CDR2 is SMNVEV (reference sequence). V shed 6 bases and J 4 bases; nucleotides not matched to a gene: 8. The CDR3 nucleotides are TGTGCCAGCAGAACACTAGCGGGAGTGGGGTACGAGCAGTACTTC. It specifies CASRTLAGVGYEQYF.

V gene TRBV7-8 combines with J gene TRBJ2-1, with 8 bases lining up with TRBD2. Trimming cost V 1 base and J 5 bases; bases outside gene matches: 4. This CDR3 is built from 15 residues. In germline, CDR1 is SGHVS, CDR2 FQNEAQ. The DNA for the CDR3 is TGTGCCAGCAGCTTAGTTGCGGGAGGTAACAATGAGCAGTTCTTC. Protein sequence: CASSLVAGGNNEQFF.

The chain couples TRBV21-1 to TRBJ1-2. TRBV21-1 is a pseudogene segment. CDR3 length equals 15 residues. CDR3 protein: CASSKALWANYGYTF. The DNA for the CDR3 is TGTGCCAGCAGCAAAGCGCTCTGGGCTAACTATGGCTACACCTTC.

In this sample, this clonotype turned up many times. This chain links TRBV5-1 with TRBJ2-2, with 9 bases lining up with TRBD1. Per the germline V gene, CDR1 is SGHRS and CDR2 is YFSETQ. This CDR3 is 15 amino acids long. V was clipped by 0 bases and J by 7 bases; unmatched bases: 4. The CDR3: CASSLGGQGIGELFF. The CDR3 DNA reads as TGCGCCAGCAGCTTGGGAGGACAGGGGATCGGGGAGCTGTTTTTT.

The chain uses TRBV7-9 and TRBJ1-1; 7 nucleotides align to TRBD1. Per germline, CDR1 SEHNR and CDR2 FQNEAQ (reference sequence). The CDR3 covers 12 residues. V gave up 8 bases and J gave up 3 bases; unmatched junction bases: 3. The CDR3 bases are TGTGCCAGCCGACAGGGTCACACTGAAGCTTTCTTT. Translation gives CASRQGHTEAFF. The whole variable domain, filled in from reference TRBV7-9 and TRBJ1-1, reads DTGVSQNPRHKITKRGQNVTFRCDPISEHNRLYWYRQTLGQGPEFLTYFQNEAQLEKSRLLSDRFSAERPKGSFSTLEIQRTEQGDSAMYLCASRQGHTEAFFGQGTRLTVV.

The chain employs TRBV10-2 and TRBJ2-3; D tentatively fits TRBD1 or TRBD2 (5 bases each). The CDR3 has 12 residues. The germline V and J ends were trimmed by 2 bases and 7 bases, with 7 bases remaining between them. Germline V gives CDR1 WSHSY, CDR2 SAAADI. The CDR3 region is CASSEGGHTQYF. CDR3 in DNA: TGCGCCAGCAGTGAGGGGGGACATACGCAGTATTTT.

This clonotype was seen ten or more times. This chain links TRBV3-1 with TRBJ2-7; no clear D. Germline CDR1 LGHDT, CDR2 YNNKEL (reference sequence). The CDR3 contains 12 residues. V gave up 2 bases and J gave up 1 base, with 3 bases separating them. The chain's CDR3 is CASSQFSYEQYF. CDR3 coding DNA: TGTGCCAGCAGCCAATTTTCCTACGAGCAGTACTTC.

The chain has TRBV20-1 and TRBJ1-1; TRBD1 is a possible D gene (6 bases). The germline V and J ends were trimmed by 2 bases and 5 bases, with 21 bases remaining between them. CDR1 is DFQATT and CDR2 is SNEGSKA in the germline V gene (reference sequence). This CDR3 is 16 amino acids long. CDR3 sequence reads: CSARPILGGARTEAFF. CDR3 DNA sequence: TGCAGTGCTAGACCAATCCTCGGGGGGGCACGGACTGAAGCTTTCTTT.

This clonotype was seen more than once but under ten times. This rearrangement joins TRBV7-2 to TRBJ1-5; D is undetermined. The CDR3 runs 15 residues. The germline V gene has CDR1 SGHTA and CDR2 FQGNSA. The V and J ends lost 4 bases and 6 bases respectively, with 16 bases between them. CDR3 sequence: CASSSLGGAGQPQHF. DNA of the CDR3: TGTGCCAGCAGCTCCCTAGGCGGCGCGGGTCAGCCCCAGCATTTT.

V gene TRBV20-1 combines with J gene TRBJ2-5; D may be TRBD1 or TRBD2 (5 bases each). Germline V gene lookup returns CDR1 DFQATT and CDR2 SNEGSKA (reference sequence). V was shortened by 2 bases and J by 0 bases, with 13 bases between the two germline ends. The CDR3 has 15 amino acids. The CDR3: CSARPARDHQETQYF. Here the CDR3 DNA reads TGCAGTGCTAGACCCGCCCGGGACCACCAAGAGACCCAGTACTTC.

This rearrangement joins TRBV12-3 or TRBV12-4 to TRBJ1-1; a possible D gene is TRBD1 (5 bases). The CDR3 consists of 13 residues. V was cut by 7 bases and J by 0 bases, with 9 bases left in between. CDR3 bases: TGTGCCAGCACCCAGGGTTTGAACACTGAAGCTTTCTTT. This sequence encodes CASTQGLNTEAFF.

On this clonotype: This may arise from a read error, as a much more abundant clone is one base away. The genes are TRBV4-3 and TRBJ1-4, with D hard to call. The CDR3 contains 16 residues. The germline V and J ends were trimmed by 0 bases and 2 bases, with 10 bases remaining between them. CDR1 LGHNA and CDR2 YSLEER come from the germline V gene. In DNA form, the CDR3 reads TGCGCCAGCAGCCAAGATCAGAGCCATACTAATGAAAAACTGTTTTTT. The encoded protein is CASSQDQSHTNEKLFF.

This clonotype was picked up a small number of times. This chain links TRBV28 with TRBJ2-1, with no clear D. This CDR3 contains 11 residues. Looked up from germline, CDR1 is MDHEN and CDR2 is SYDVKM. The V gene lost 10 bases and the J gene lost 3 bases, with 7 bases spanning the gap. The CDR3 region has the DNA TGTGCCACCTCAAGCTACAATGAGCAGTTCTTC. Amino acids: CATSSYNEQFF.

The gene calls are TRBV5-1 and TRBJ2-3; TRBD1 is a possible D gene (5 bases). Looked up from germline, CDR1 is SGHRS and CDR2 is YFSETQ. There are 15 residues in the CDR3. Trimming cost V 1 base and J 3 bases, with 12 bases left between them. The CDR3 region has the DNA TGCGCCAGCAGCTTGCAGACAGCGAGGACAGATACGCAGTATTTT. Amino acid sequence: CASSLQTARTDTQYF.

In its sample, this clonotype was seen a few times. This chain joins TRBV27 and TRBJ1-5, with D perhaps matching TRBD1 (6 bases). This CDR3 has 16 amino acids. Germline V gene data show CDR1 as MNHEY and CDR2 as SMNVEV (reference sequence). V shed 6 bases and J shed 1 base, with 16 bases lying between them. The CDR3 here is CASRGGDSWSNQPQHF. Here the CDR3 DNA reads TGTGCCAGCAGGGGGGGCGACAGCTGGAGCAATCAGCCCCAGCATTTT.

This clonotype was observed a handful of times. The J gene is TRBJ1-4, the V gene TRBV29-1, with D unclear. Per germline, CDR1 SQVTM and CDR2 ANQGSEA. The CDR3 covers 13 residues. V lost 6 bases and J 1 base, leaving 9 bases between the germline ends. This chain's CDR3 is CSVASRTNEKLFF. The CDR3 nucleotides read TGCAGCGTAGCAAGCAGAACTAATGAAAAACTGTTTTTT.

The chain combines TRBV6-2 or TRBV6-3 with TRBJ2-1; D ambiguous. Trimming left V 6 bases short and J 9 bases short, with 18 bases between. This CDR3 has 14 amino acids. Per the germline V gene, CDR1 is MNHEY and CDR2 is SVGEGT. The CDR3 protein is CASSPQLGNTEQFF. The CDR3, as DNA: TGTGCCAGCAGCCCCCAACTCGGAAATACTGAGCAGTTCTTC.

This clonotype has more than one count but fewer than ten. The chain links TRBV5-1 to TRBJ1-2; TRBD1 aligns across 8 bases. V was pared by 2 bases and J by 8 bases, with 8 bases of the junction left unmatched. The CDR3 consists of 14 residues. Germline V lookup: CDR1 SGHRS, CDR2 YFSETQ. CDR3 sequence: CASSFGQGSGGYTF. The CDR3, as DNA: TGCGCCAGCAGCTTCGGACAGGGAAGCGGAGGCTACACCTTC.

The rearrangement links TRBV5-1 to TRBJ1-4; D perhaps matches TRBD1 (6 bases). Germline values: CDR1 SGHRS, CDR2 YFSETQ. The CDR3 runs 16 residues. Trimming removed 4 bases at V and 1 base at J, with 14 bases between. CDR3 region: CASSTLPQGTNEKLFF. As DNA, the CDR3 is TGCGCCAGCAGCACCTTACCACAGGGAACTAATGAAAAACTGTTTTTT.

This chain connects TRBV19 to TRBJ1-1, with 7 bases matching TRBD1. The CDR3 is 15 residues long. J lost 4 bases, V lost 6 bases, and 11 bases had no gene match. Germline-derived CDR1 and CDR2 are LNHDA and SQIVND (reference sequence). This chain's CDR3 is CASRTVKGAVTEAFF. CDR3 coding DNA: TGTGCCAGTAGAACGGTTAAGGGGGCGGTCACTGAAGCTTTCTTT.

Ten or more counts support this clonotype. V usage is TRBV12-3 or TRBV12-4 and J usage is TRBJ1-4; D uncertain. Between the trimmed V and J ends, which lost 7 bases and 3 bases, there was a span of 6 bases. This CDR3 comprises 12 residues. The chain's CDR3 is CASTRPNEKLFF. In nucleotides, the CDR3 is TGTGCCAGCACCCGCCCTAATGAAAAACTGTTTTTT.